Listed here is a single T cell receptor (beta chain). This entry is derived from a study of T cells expressing NK-cell markers. Study-level background: The eight sequenced donors comprised seven who were HCMV-seropositive and one who was seronegative.

The V gene's germline CDR1 is SGHNT and CDR2 YENEEA. The CDR3 has 13 amino acids. TCRdb reworked the 5' RACE reads into one entry per CDR3 protein, no DNA. The table gives about 370,000 distinct CDR3 sequences; the top ten clones make up 9.5% to 12% of it. Sequencing was carried out using blood T cells: a sorted CD56 or NKG2C T cell subset, CD4+ or CD8+ T cells, or bulk PBMC T cells (not recorded which). The genes are TRBV11-3 and TRBJ2-3; TCRdb's assignment of TRBD2 cannot be checked, as there is no DNA. The receptor comes from a woman aged 50 to 65 in good health. The CDR3 here is CASSLEQGHTQYF.